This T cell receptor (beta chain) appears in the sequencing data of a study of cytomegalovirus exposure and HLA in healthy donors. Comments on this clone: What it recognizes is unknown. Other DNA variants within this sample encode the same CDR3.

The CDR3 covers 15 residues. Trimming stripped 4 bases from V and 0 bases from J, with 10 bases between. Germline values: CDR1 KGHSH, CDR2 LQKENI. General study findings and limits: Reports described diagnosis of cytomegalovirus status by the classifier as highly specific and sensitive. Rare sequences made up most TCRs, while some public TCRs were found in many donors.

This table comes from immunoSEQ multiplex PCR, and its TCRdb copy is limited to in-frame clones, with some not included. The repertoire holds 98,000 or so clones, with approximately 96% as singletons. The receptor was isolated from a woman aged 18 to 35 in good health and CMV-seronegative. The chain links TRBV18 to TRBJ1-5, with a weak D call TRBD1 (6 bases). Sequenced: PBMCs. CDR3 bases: TGTGCCAGCTCACGGACAGAGAATAGCAATCAGCCCCAGCATTTT. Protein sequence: CASSRTENSNQPQHF.